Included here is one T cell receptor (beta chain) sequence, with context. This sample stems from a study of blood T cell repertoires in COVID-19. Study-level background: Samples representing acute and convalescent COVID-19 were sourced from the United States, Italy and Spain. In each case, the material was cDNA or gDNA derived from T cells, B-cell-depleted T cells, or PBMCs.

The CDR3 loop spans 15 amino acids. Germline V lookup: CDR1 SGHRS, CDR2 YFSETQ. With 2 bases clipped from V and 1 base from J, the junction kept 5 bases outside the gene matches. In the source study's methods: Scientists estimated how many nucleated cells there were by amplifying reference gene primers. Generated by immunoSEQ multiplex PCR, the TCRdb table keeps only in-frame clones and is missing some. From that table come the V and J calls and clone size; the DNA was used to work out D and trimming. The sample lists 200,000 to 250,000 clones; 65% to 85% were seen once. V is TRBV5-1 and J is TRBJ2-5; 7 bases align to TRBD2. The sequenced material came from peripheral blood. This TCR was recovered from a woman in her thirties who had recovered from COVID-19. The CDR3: CASSLRLAVQETQYF. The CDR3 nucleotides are TGCGCCAGCAGCTTAAGGCTAGCGGTCCAAGAGACCCAGTACTTC.